This T cell receptor (beta chain) was found in a study of T cell repertoires in cytomegalovirus infection. TCRdb recomputed calls from the reads with MiXCR, one row per CDR3 protein. The repertoire includes roughly 230,000 distinct CDR3 sequences, more than 9% of them detected once, and 1.5% to 2% sits in the top ten. General observations from the study: CMV carriers having the relevant HLA were flagged by cumulative public TCR beta family frequency.

On this clonotype itself: Its antigen remains unknown.

The V gene's germline CDR1 is MNHEY and CDR2 SVGAGI. V dropped 4 bases and J dropped 1 base, with 13 bases sitting between them. The CDR3 covers 15 residues. This TCR came from a human donor in good health (CMV status not recorded). Some clones in this sample may be carry-over from other donors' samples. J is TRBJ1-1 and V is TRBV6-5; D ambiguous. Material: PBMCs. The CDR3 DNA reads as TGTGCCAGCAGTTCTCCGGCCGGGCCGAACACTGAAGCTTTCTTT. Residues: CASSSPAGPNTEAFF.